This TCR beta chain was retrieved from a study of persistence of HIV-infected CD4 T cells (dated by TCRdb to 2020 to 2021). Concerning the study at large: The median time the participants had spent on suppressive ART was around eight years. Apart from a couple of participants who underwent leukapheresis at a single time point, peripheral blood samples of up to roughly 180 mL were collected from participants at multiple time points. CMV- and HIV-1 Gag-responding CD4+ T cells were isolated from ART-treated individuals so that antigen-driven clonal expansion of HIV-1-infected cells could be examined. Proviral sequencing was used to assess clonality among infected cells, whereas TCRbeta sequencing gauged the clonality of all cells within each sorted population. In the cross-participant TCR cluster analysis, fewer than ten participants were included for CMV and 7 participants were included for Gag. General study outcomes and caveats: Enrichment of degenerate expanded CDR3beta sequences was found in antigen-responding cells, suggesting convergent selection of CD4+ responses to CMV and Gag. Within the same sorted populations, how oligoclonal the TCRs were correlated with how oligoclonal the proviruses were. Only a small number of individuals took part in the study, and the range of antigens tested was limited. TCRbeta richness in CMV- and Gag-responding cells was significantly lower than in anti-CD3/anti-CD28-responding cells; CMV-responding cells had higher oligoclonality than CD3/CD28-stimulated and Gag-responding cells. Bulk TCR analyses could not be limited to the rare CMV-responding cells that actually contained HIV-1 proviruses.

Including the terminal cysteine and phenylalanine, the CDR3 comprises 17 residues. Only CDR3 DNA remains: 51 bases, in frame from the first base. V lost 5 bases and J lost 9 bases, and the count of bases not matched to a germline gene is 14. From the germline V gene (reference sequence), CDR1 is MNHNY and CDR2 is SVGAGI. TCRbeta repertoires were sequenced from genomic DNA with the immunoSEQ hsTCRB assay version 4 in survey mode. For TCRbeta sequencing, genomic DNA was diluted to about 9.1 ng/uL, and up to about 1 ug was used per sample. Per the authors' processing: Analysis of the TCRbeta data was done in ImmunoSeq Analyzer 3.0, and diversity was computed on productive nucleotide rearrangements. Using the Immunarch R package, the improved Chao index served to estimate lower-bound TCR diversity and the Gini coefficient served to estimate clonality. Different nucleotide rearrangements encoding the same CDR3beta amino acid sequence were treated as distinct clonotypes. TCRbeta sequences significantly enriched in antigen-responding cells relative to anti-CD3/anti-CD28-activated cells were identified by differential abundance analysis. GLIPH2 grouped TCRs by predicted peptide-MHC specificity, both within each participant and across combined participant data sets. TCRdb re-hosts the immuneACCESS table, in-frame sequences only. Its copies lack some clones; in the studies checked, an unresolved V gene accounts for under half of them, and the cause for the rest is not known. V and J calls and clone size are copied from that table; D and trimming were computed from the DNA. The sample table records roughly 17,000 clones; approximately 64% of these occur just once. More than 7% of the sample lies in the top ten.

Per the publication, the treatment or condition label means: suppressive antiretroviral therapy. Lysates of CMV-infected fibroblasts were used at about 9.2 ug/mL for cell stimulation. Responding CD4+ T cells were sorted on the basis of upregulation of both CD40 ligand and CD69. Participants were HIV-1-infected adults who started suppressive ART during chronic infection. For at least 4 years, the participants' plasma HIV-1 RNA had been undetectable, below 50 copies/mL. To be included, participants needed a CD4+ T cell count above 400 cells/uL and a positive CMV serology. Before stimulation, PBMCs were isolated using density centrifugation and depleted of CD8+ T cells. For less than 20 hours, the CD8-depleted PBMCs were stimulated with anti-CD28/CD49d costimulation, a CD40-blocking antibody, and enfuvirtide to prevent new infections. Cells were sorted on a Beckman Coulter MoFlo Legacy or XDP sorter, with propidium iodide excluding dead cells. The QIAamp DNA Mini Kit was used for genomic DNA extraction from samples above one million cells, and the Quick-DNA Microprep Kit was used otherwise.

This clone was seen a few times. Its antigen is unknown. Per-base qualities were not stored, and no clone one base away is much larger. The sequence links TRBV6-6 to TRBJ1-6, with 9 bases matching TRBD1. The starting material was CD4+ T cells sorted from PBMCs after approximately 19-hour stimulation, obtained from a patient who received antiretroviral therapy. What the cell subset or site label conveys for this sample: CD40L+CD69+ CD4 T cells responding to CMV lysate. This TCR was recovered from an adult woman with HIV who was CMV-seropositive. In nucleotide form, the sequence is TGTGCCAGCAGTCCACATCGGGACAGGGCGTCGGGTTCACCCCTCCACTTT. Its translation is CASSPHRDRASGSPLHF.